This TCR beta chain was obtained from a study of T cell clones after liver transplantation. As for the study in general: Tolerance: complete withdrawal held at least one year, liver enzymes staying within twice normal.

CDR3 length: 18 amino acids. V gave up 5 bases and J gave up 7 bases; unmatched junction bases: 17. Germline V CDR1 and CDR2: SEHNR, FQNEAQ (reference sequence). Data came from immunoSEQ multiplex PCR; TCRdb stores just in-frame clones and leaves some out. The sample carries some 15,000 clones, more than 70% recorded once. Here the sequenced sample was CD8+ T cells from blood, taken around 50 months after liver transplant. The clonotype originates from a human patient who received a liver transplant. Some T cells may arise from the graft donor. This chain links TRBV7-9 with TRBJ2-2; the match to TRBD2 covers 9 bases. CDR3 sequence reads: CASSIRKPRTSVSGELFF. CDR3 bases: TGTGCCAGCAGCATAAGAAAACCCCGGACTAGCGTTAGCGGGGAGCTGTTTTTT.